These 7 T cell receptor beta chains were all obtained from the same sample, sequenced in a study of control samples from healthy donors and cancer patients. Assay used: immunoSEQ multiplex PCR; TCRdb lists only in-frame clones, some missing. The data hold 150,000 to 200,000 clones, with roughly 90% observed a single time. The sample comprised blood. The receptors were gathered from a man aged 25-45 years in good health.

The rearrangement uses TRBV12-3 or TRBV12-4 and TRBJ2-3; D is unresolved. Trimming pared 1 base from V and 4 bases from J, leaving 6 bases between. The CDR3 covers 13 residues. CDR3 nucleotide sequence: TGTGCCAGCAGTTTAGGTACTCCAGATACGCAGTATTTT. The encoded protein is CASSLGTPDTQYF.

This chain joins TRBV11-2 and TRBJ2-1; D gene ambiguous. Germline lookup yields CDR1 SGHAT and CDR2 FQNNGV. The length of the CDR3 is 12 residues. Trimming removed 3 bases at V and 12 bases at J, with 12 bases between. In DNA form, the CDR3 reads TGTGCCAGCAGCTTGAGGCCTCTCAGGCAGTTCTTC. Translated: CASSLRPLRQFF.

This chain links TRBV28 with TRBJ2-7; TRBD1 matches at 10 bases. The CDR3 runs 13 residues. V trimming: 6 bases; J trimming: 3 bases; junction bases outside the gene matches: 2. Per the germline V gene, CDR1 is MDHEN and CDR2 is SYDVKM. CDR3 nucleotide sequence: TGTGCCAGCAGGACAGGGGGCGGCTACGAGCAGTACTTC. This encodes CASRTGGGYEQYF.

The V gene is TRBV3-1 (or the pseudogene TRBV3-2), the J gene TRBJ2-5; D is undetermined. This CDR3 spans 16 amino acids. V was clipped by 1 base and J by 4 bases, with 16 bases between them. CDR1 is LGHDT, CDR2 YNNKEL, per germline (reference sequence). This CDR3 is CASSQGPPVKRETQYF. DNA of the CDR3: TGTGCCAGCAGCCAAGGGCCCCCCGTAAAAAGAGAGACCCAGTACTTC.

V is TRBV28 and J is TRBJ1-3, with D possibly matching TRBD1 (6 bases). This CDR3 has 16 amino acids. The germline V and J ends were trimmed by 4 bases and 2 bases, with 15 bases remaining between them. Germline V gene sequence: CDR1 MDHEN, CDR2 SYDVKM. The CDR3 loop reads CASSSGSGATGNTIYF. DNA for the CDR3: TGTGCCAGCAGTTCCGGTTCAGGGGCTACTGGAAACACCATATATTTT.

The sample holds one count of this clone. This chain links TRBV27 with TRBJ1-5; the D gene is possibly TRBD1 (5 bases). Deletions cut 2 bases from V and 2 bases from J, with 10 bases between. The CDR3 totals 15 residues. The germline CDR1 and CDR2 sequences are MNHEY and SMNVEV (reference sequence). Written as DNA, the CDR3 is TGTGCCAGCAGTTTACATGGGGGGGGCAATCAGCCCCAGCATTTT. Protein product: CASSLHGGGNQPQHF.

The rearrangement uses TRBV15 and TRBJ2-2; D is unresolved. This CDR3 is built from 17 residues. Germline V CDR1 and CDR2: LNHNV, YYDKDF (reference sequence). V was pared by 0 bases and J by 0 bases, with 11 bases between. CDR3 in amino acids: CATSRDRTDANTGELFF. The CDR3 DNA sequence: TGTGCCACCAGCAGAGATCGGACGGACGCGAACACCGGGGAGCTGTTTTTT.